The TCR beta chain described here comes from a study of graft-versus-host responses after intestinal transplantation. Study at large: Each of the recipients got a multivisceral, liver-intestinal, or isolated intestinal transplant. Among the recipients, all got anti-thymocyte globulin induction and then tacrolimus and steroids for approximately 3 years.

Worth noting for this clone: What it binds is unknown.

The V gene's germline CDR1 is SNHLY and CDR2 FYNNEI. J was trimmed by 6 bases and V by 7 bases; bases with no gene match: 9. The CDR3 is made up of 15 amino acids. The assay was immunoSEQ multiplex PCR, and TCRdb's table has in-frame clones only and misses some. This table has just under 50,000 clones, less than 85% appearing once. V and J are TRBV2 and TRBJ1-2, with 12 bases identical to TRBD1. The sequence was collected from a human donor who was the organ donor for an intestinal transplant. Here the sequenced sample was unstimulated CD4+ T cells sorted from spleen or lymph node cells, taken before transplant. CDR3 residues: CASKGQGAESNGYTF. The CDR3 bases are TGTGCCAGCAAGGGACAGGGGGCAGAGTCTAATGGCTACACCTTC.